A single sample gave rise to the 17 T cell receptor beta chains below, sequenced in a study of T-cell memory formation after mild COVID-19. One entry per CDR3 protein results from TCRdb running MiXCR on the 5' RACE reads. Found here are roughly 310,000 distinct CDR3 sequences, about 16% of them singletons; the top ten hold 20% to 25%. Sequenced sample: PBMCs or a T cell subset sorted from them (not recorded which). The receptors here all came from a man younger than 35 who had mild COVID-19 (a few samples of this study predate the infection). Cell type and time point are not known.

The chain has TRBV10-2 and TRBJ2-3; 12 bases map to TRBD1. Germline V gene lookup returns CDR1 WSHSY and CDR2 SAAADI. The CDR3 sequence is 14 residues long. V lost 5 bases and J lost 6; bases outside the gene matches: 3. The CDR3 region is CASSRDRGLDTQYF. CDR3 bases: TGCGCCAGCAGTAGGGACAGGGGGCTGGATACGCAGTATTTT.

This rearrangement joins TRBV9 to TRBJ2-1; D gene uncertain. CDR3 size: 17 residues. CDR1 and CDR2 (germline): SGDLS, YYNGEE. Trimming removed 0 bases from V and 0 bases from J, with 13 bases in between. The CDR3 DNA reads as TGTGCCAGCAGCGTAGCTGGGCCGGTAAGCTCCTACAATGAGCAGTTCTTC. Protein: CASSVAGPVSSYNEQFF.

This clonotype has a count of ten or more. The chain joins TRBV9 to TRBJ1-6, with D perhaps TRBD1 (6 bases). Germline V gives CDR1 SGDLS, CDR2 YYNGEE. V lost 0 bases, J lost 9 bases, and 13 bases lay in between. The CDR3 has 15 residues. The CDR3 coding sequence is TGTGCCAGCAGCGTAGCGTACAGGGAGACTTCACCCCTCCACTTT. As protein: CASSVAYRETSPLHF.

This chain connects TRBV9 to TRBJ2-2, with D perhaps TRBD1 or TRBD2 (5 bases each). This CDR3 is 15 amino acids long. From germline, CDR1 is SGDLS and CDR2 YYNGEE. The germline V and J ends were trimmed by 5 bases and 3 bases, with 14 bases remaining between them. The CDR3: CASSVGTKHTGELFF. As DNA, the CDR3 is TGTGCCAGCAGTGTTGGGACGAAACACACCGGGGAGCTGTTTTTT.

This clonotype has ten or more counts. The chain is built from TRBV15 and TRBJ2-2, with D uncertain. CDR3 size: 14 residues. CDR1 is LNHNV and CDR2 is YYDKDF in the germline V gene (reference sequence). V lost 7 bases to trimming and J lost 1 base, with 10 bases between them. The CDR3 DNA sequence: TGTGCCACCACCCTGACGGTGAACACCGGGGAGCTGTTTTTT. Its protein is CATTLTVNTGELFF. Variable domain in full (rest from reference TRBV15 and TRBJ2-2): DAMVIQNPRYQVTQFGKPVTLSCSQTLNHNVMYWYQQKSSQAPKLLFHYYDKDFNNEADTPDNFQSRRPNTSFCFLDIRSPGLGDTAMYLCATTLTVNTGELFFGEGSRLTVL.

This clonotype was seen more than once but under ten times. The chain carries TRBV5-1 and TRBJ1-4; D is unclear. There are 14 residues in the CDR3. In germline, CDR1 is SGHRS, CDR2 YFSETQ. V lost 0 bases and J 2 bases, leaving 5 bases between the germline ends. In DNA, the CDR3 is TGCGCCAGCAGCTTGGGGAGCACTAATGAAAAACTGTTTTTT. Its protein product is CASSLGSTNEKLFF.

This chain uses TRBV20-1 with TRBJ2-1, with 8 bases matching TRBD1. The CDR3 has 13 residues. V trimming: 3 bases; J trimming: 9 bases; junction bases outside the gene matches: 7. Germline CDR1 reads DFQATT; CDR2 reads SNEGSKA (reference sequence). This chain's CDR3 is CSASWTGRSEQFF. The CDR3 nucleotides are TGCAGTGCTAGTTGGACAGGGAGGAGTGAGCAGTTCTTC.

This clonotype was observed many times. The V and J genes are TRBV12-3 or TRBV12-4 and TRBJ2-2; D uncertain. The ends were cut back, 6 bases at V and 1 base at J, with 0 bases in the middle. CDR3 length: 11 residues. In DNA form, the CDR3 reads TGTGCCAGCAGGAACACCGGGGAGCTGTTTTTT. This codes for CASRNTGELFF.

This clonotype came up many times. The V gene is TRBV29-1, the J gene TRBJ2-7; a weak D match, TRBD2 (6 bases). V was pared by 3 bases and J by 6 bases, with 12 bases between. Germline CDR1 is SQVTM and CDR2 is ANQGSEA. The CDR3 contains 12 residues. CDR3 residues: CSVEGLNREQYF. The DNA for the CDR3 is TGCAGCGTTGAGGGACTGAACCGCGAGCAGTACTTC.

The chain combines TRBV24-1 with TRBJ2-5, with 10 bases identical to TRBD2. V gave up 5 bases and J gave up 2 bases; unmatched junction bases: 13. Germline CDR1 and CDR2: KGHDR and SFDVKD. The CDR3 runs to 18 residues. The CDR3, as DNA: TGTGCCACCAGTGGTGGAGGGCTAGCGGGGGAACCACAAGAGACCCAGTACTTC. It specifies CATSGGGLAGEPQETQYF.

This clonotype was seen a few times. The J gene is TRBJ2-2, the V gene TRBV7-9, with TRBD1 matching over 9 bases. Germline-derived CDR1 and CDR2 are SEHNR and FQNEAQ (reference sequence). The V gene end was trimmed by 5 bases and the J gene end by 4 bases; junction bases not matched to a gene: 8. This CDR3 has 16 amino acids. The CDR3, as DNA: TGTGCCAGCAGCCCCCGGGGACAGGGATCCACCGGGGAGCTGTTTTTT. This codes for CASSPRGQGSTGELFF.

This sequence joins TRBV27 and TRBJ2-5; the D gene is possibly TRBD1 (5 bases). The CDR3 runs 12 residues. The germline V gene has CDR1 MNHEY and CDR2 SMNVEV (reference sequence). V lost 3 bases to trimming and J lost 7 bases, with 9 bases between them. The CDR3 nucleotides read TGTGCCAGCAGTTTCTTGCAGGGGACCCAGTACTTC. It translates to CASSFLQGTQYF.

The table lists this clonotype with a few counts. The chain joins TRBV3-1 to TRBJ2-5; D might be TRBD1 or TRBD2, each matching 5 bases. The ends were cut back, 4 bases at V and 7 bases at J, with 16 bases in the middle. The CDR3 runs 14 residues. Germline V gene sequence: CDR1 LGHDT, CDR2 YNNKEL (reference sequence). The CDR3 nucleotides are TGTGCCAGCAGCCCGTCGGGGACGCCAGGGACCCAGTACTTC. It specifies CASSPSGTPGTQYF.

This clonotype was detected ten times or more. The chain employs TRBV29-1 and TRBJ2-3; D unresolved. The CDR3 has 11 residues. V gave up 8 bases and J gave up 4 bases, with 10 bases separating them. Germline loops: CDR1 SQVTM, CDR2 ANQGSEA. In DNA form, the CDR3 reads TGCAGCCTCATCTTTGCAGATACGCAGTATTTT. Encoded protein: CSLIFADTQYF.

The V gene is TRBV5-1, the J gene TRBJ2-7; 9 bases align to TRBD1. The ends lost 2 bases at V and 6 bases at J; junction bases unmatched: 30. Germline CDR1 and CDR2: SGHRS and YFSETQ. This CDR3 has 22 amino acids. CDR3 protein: CASSFRDREFLLPLTPFGEQYV. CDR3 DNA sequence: TGCGCCAGCAGCTTTAGGGACAGGGAATTCCTCCTTCCCCTTACTCCCTTCGGCGAGCAGTACGTC.

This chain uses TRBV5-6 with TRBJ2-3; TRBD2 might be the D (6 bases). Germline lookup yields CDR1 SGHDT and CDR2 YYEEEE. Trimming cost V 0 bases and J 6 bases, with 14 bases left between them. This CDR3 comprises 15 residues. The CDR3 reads CASSLGSGRWDTQYF. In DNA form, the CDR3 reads TGTGCCAGCAGCTTGGGGTCAGGGAGGTGGGATACGCAGTATTTT.

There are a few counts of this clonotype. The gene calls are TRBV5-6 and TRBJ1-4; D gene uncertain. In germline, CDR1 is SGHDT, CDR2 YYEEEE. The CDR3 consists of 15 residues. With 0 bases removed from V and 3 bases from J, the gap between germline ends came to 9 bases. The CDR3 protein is CASSLVGNSNEKLFF. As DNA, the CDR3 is TGTGCCAGCAGCTTGGTCGGGAACTCTAATGAAAAACTGTTTTTT.